This TCR beta chain was captured by sequencing in a study of blood T cell repertoires in COVID-19. As for the study in general: The United States, Italy and Spain supplied acute and convalescent COVID-19 samples.

J was trimmed by 4 bases and V by 5 bases; bases with no gene match: 2. The germline CDR1 and CDR2 sequences are MNHEY and SVGAGI. The length of the CDR3 is 13 residues. TCRdb keeps only in-frame clones here, not all; method: immunoSEQ multiplex PCR. The table shows about 150,000 clones, with more than 75% occurring only once. The V and J genes are TRBV6-5 and TRBJ1-1; TRBD1 aligns across 9 bases. The sequence derives from a man at least 80 years old with acute or convalescent COVID-19. Sequencing was performed on peripheral blood. CDR3 DNA: TGTGCCAGCAGTCGGGACAGGGCCACTGAAGCTTTCTTT. Its protein product is CASSRDRATEAFF.